The source of this T cell receptor beta chain is a study of T cell responses to AZD1222 COVID-19 vaccine (dated by TCRdb to the early 2020s). Describing the broader study: AZD1222 recipients with second doses at about 4 weeks or about 12 weeks were pooled, because spike-specific TCR depth and breadth did not differ between schedules. A total of about 250 trial participants underwent TCR sequencing, of whom roughly 210 had received two doses of AZD1222 and roughly 26 had received two doses of the MenACWY control vaccine. Trial participants were enrolled into age subgroups of 18-55, 56-69 and 70-plus years, which contained 148, 28 and 57 TCR-sequenced participants, respectively.

What the research found in general, with its limitations: Participants were mostly white British, with more females than males. The authors suggested clonal diversity may have been underestimated. Vaccine-associated CD4 TCRs spanned the whole spike protein, with dominant responses in regions 160-218 and 743-854. Only five or six AZD1222 recipients were SARS-CoV-2 seropositive at baseline, limiting conclusions about previously exposed vaccinees. Because no day 14 peak-response samples were available, repertoires were characterized only after the peak T cell response. After two AZD1222 doses, both the breadth and the depth of spike-specific TCRs were significantly higher than at day 0 and than in MenACWY recipients. Reportedly, almost half of the unique spike-specific TCRs recognized epitopes lying outside the regions that are mutated in the B.1.351 and B.1.1.7 variants. The 56-69-year group was small, and its depth increase did not reach significance, likely because of low power.

The time point label here, explained by the study, means: baseline before first vaccination. Vaccinee samples came from UK trials COV001 and COV002, including a single-blind randomized controlled phase 2/3 trial of AZD1222 (ChAdOx1 nCoV-19) in healthy adults. Trial participant PBMC samples were collected at day 0 and day 28 after the second dose for TCRbeta chain sequencing. The CDR3 regions of human TCRbeta chains were analyzed by immunosequencing. In the paper's pipeline: Repertoire TCRs were matched against a reference library of SARS-CoV-2-specific TCRs generated with the MIRA antigen-specificity platform. Breadth was defined as the fraction of unique TCRs that were SARS-CoV-2-associated, and depth was defined as the fraction of total T cells that were SARS-CoV-2-associated. Using the MIRA data, every spike-specific TCR was mapped to the spike region that the TCR reacted to and assigned to either a CD4 or a CD8 class. Log10-transformed breadth and depth values were compared by one-way ANOVA with Sidak's multiple comparisons tests. TCRdb obtained this table from immuneACCESS and retained in-frame rearrangements with V and J assigned. These tables miss some clones; where compared with another copy, unresolved V genes account for less than half of the shortfall, and the remainder is unexplained. V and J calls and clone size are given by that table; D and trimming were obtained from the DNA. This sample holds about 72,000 clones; about nine tenths were observed only once. Approximately 25% of the sample comes from the top ten.

In this sample, this clone turned up once. There is no known antigen for this receptor. Base qualities are not recorded, but no much larger clone differs from it by a single base. The CDR3, cysteine through phenylalanine, is 15 amino acids long. This entry keeps only the CDR3 DNA: 45 bases, framed from base 1. From a lookup of the germline V gene, CDR1 and CDR2 are SGHTA and FQGTGA. V and J are trimmed by 5 bases and 5 bases, and the gene matches miss 10 bases of the junction. Recombination linked TRBV7-3 to TRBJ2-5; 8 bases in the junction line up with TRBD1. Here the sequenced sample was peripheral blood, taken on day 0 of AZD1222 vaccination. This sequence originates from an adult in good health. CDR3 loop: CASSPQGAVLETQYF. The nucleotide sequence reads TGTGCCAGCAGCCCTCAGGGGGCCGTGTTGGAGACCCAGTACTTC. With the rest looked up from the reference TRBV7-3 and TRBJ2-5 genes rather than sequenced, the full variable domain is GAGVSQTPSNKVTEKGKYVELRCDPISGHTALYWYRQSLGQGPEFLIYFQGTGAADDSGLPNDRFFAVRPEGSVSTLKIQRTERGDSAVYLCASSPQGAVLETQYFGPGTRLLVL.